This paragraph reports one T cell receptor beta chain. Its cognate antigen is unknown. PCR was performed a second time for 7 to 11 cycles using a sample-barcoded 5' primer and a J-beta primer mix. TCRdb re-called the 5' RACE reads with MiXCR, one entry per CDR3 protein. The table lists around 1.5 million distinct CDR3 sequences, around 42% of them singletons, with roughly 7.7% in the top ten. These data originate in a study of blood T cells in healthy people across ages. This CDR3 region has 15 residues. From germline, CDR1 is LGHDT and CDR2 YNNKEL (reference sequence). V gave up 4 bases and J gave up 5 bases, with 16 bases separating them. Study-wide points: Strongly correlated with naive T cell percentage was TCR beta diversity. TCR beta diversity per million T cells fell roughly linearly with age. The long-lived group displayed more naive CD4+ cells, plus higher diversity, than the aged donors did.

Sequenced material: blood. This clonotype originated in a woman under 30 in good health. This sequence joins TRBV3-1 and TRBJ2-3, with D possibly matching TRBD2 (5 bases). The CDR3 DNA reads as TGTGCCAGCAGCCTCCATAGGATCGAGGGAGATACGCAGTATTTT. Amino acids: CASSLHRIEGDTQYF.